One and the same sample provided the 20 T cell receptor beta chains below, sequenced in a study of OX40 agonist ivuxolimab in advanced cancers. Measured with immunoSEQ multiplex PCR; TCRdb has only the in-frame clones, and not every one. The sample has around 30,000 clones, approximately 86% seen once; the top ten hold roughly 31%. Material: CD4+ or CD8+ T cells sorted from blood, obtained in a trial of the OX40 agonist ivuxolimab. All receptors come from an adult with an advanced solid tumor such as melanoma, head and neck, liver or kidney cancer.

The rearrangement links TRBV11-3 to TRBJ2-7; D gene uncertain. Between the trimmed V and J ends, which lost 5 bases and 0 bases, there was a span of 14 bases. Germline V lookup: CDR1 SGHNT, CDR2 YENEEA. The CDR3 consists of 15 residues. The CDR3 is CASSPREGYSYEQYF. In DNA, the CDR3 is TGTGCCAGCAGCCCTAGGGAAGGTTACTCCTACGAGCAGTACTTC.

This clone was seen a handful of times. V is TRBV4-1 and J is TRBJ1-2, with 7 bases fitting TRBD1. This CDR3 is built from 17 residues. The V and J ends lost 2 bases and 1 base, in that order; junction bases with no gene match: 10. Germline CDR1 MGHRA, CDR2 YSYEKL. This CDR3 is CASSQPRQGGDNYGYTF. CDR3 bases: TGCGCCAGCAGCCAACCGCGACAGGGAGGGGATAACTATGGCTACACCTTC.

The CDR3 is CASSGGLRAFF. DNA of the CDR3: TGTGCCAGCAGTGGGGGGCTTCGGGCTTTCTTT. The gene calls are TRBV6-5 and TRBJ1-1; possible D gene TRBD1, 6 bases. Trimming pared 5 bases from V and 11 bases from J, leaving 12 bases between. The CDR3 spans 11 residues. Germline V gene data show CDR1 as MNHEY and CDR2 as SVGAGI.

V usage is TRBV25-1 and J usage is TRBJ1-6, with D perhaps matching TRBD1 (6 bases). Trimming pared 1 base from V and 3 bases from J, leaving 10 bases between. The CDR3 totals 16 residues. The germline V gene encodes CDR1 MGHDK and CDR2 SYGVNS. This CDR3 is CASSESQGSYNSPLHF. Here the CDR3 DNA reads TGTGCCAGCAGTGAATCTCAGGGGAGCTATAATTCACCCCTCCACTTT.

The rearrangement uses TRBV7-9 and TRBJ2-1; perhaps TRBD2 as D (6 bases). Germline lookup yields CDR1 SEHNR and CDR2 FQNEAQ (reference sequence). V lost 3 bases to trimming and J lost 7 bases, with 16 bases between them. The CDR3 is made up of 15 amino acids. CDR3 loop: CASSFRDFGGNEQFF. In DNA form, the CDR3 reads TGTGCCAGCAGCTTTAGAGACTTCGGAGGGAATGAGCAGTTCTTC.

This sequence joins TRBV7-9 and TRBJ2-1; 8 bases fit TRBD2. V was pared by 3 bases and J by 2 bases, with 6 bases of the junction left unmatched. The CDR3 runs to 16 residues. The V gene's germline CDR1 is SEHNR and CDR2 FQNEAQ (reference sequence). The CDR3 DNA reads as TGTGCCAGCAGCTTGGGACTAGGAGGGGCCTACAATGAGCAGTTCTTC. It specifies CASSLGLGGAYNEQFF.

V and J are TRBV2 and TRBJ2-2, with TRBD1 identical over 9 bases. Germline CDR1 reads SNHLY; CDR2 reads FYNNEI. The CDR3 spans 17 residues. V trimming: 4 bases; J trimming: 2 bases; junction bases outside the gene matches: 8. The CDR3 region has the DNA TGTGCCAGCAGTGGAATTCACAGGGGGCGCAACACCGGGGAGCTGTTTTTT. Translating gives CASSGIHRGRNTGELFF.

V usage is TRBV15 and J usage is TRBJ1-2, with D maybe TRBD1 (5 bases). Germline CDR1 is LNHNV and CDR2 is YYDKDF (reference sequence). The CDR3 sequence is 13 residues long. Between the trimmed V and J ends, which lost 4 bases and 6 bases, there was a span of 12 bases. The CDR3 spells CATSKRSTDGYTF. The CDR3, as DNA: TGTGCCACCAGCAAACGATCGACAGATGGCTACACCTTC.

J is TRBJ1-5 and V is TRBV4-1; D unclear. Trimming removed 0 bases from V and 7 bases from J, with 13 bases in between. This CDR3 spans 15 amino acids. Germline CDR1 reads MGHRA; CDR2 reads YSYEKL. Here the CDR3 reads CASSQEGPGNQPQHF. The CDR3 DNA sequence: TGCGCCAGCAGCCAAGAGGGCCCCGGTAACCAGCCCCAGCATTTT.

The chain links TRBV11-3 to TRBJ2-7; TRBD1 aligns across 11 bases. V lost 6 bases to trimming and J lost 7 bases; unmatched junction nucleotides: 11. Looked up from germline, CDR1 is SGHNT and CDR2 is YENEEA. The CDR3 covers 15 residues. CDR3 residues: CASSPPGTGGKEQYF. The DNA for the CDR3 is TGTGCCAGCAGTCCCCCGGGGACAGGGGGGAAGGAGCAGTACTTC.

Only one count was recorded for this clone. The CDR3 protein is CASSFGGHGYGYTF. CDR3 sequence (DNA): TGTGCCAGCAGTTTCGGGGGGCATGGCTATGGCTACACCTTC. V is TRBV27 and J is TRBJ1-2; tentatively, D is TRBD1 (6 bases). Trimming pared 3 bases from V and 4 bases from J, leaving 12 bases between. Germline CDR1 is MNHEY and CDR2 is SMNVEV (reference sequence). The length of the CDR3 is 14 residues.

The chain joins TRBV11-2 to TRBJ2-1; TRBD2 matches at 7 bases. The CDR3 sequence is 12 residues long. Per germline, CDR1 SGHAT and CDR2 FQNNGV. The V segment lost 3 bases and the J segment 12 bases; nucleotides outside the gene matches: 5. The CDR3: CASSFQGRGQFF. The CDR3 DNA reads TGTGCCAGCAGCTTCCAAGGGAGGGGGCAGTTCTTC.

The chain has TRBV9 and TRBJ1-2; D is unresolved. The V gene lost 4 bases and the J gene lost 8 bases, with 18 bases spanning the gap. CDR3 size: 14 residues. Germline V lookup: CDR1 SGDLS, CDR2 YYNGEE. In nucleotides, the CDR3 is TGTGCCAGCAGCTGGGCGGGCGGAGAGGACGGCTACACCTTC. Protein sequence: CASSWAGGEDGYTF.

The CDR3 reads CSVETGATLNTIYF. DNA for the CDR3: TGCAGCGTTGAGACAGGGGCCACTCTAAACACCATATATTTT. The rearrangement uses TRBV29-1 and TRBJ1-3; 8 positions agree with TRBD1. The CDR3 sequence is 14 residues long. V shed 3 bases and J 6 bases; nucleotides not matched to a gene: 7. CDR1 and CDR2 from the germline V gene are SQVTM and ANQGSEA.

This clone appeared a single time. This chain links TRBV19 with TRBJ2-7; 14 bases are a match to TRBD2. Germline assignment: CDR1 LNHDA and CDR2 SQIVND (reference sequence). Trimming cost V 3 bases and J 2 bases; bases outside gene matches: 3. CDR3 length: 16 amino acids. The chain's CDR3 is CASSIGGLAGAYEQYF. The CDR3 region has the DNA TGTGCCAGTAGTATTGGGGGACTAGCGGGAGCCTACGAGCAGTACTTC.

The chain is built from TRBV6-4 and TRBJ2-2; perhaps TRBD2 as D (6 bases). This CDR3 has 15 residues. Looked up from germline, CDR1 is MRHNA and CDR2 is SNTAGT. Trimming pared 3 bases from V and 6 bases from J, leaving 14 bases between. The DNA of the CDR3 is TGTGCCAGCAGTGAGTTAGCGGACATATCCGGGGAGCTGTTTTTT. Protein: CASSELADISGELFF.

This rearrangement joins TRBV21-1 to TRBJ1-2. TRBV21-1 constitutes a pseudogene. The CDR3 is 22 amino acids. CDR3 sequence: CASSHWTKPPQTVTHDFYGYTF. Here the CDR3 DNA reads TGTGCCAGCAGCCATTGGACGAAACCACCCCAAACAGTTACTCACGACTTTTATGGCTACACCTTC.

The chain is built from TRBV6-6 and TRBJ1-1; D may be TRBD1 (6 bases). The CDR3 spans 15 residues. CDR1 and CDR2 (germline): MNHNY, SVGAGI (reference sequence). V lost 0 bases, J lost 2 bases, and 10 bases lay in between. The CDR3, as DNA: TGTGCCAGCAGTTACTCCGGACAGCCCAACACTGAAGCTTTCTTT. Its protein is CASSYSGQPNTEAFF.

The rearrangement joins TRBV6-4 to TRBJ2-3; 7 bases match TRBD2. In germline, CDR1 is MRHNA, CDR2 SNTAGT. With 0 bases clipped from V and 0 bases from J, the junction kept 12 bases outside the gene matches. CDR3 length: 19 amino acids. DNA for the CDR3: TGTGCCAGCAGTGACTCGAGTGGCGGGGGAGCTTCTAGCACAGATACGCAGTATTTT. Amino acid sequence: CASSDSSGGGASSTDTQYF.

This chain uses TRBV5-4 with TRBJ2-2; the match to TRBD1 covers 7 bases. The CDR3 runs to 15 residues. CDR1 SGHNT and CDR2 YYREEE come from the germline V gene (reference sequence). Germline trimming cut 2 bases from V and 5 bases from J; bases unmatched to any gene: 6. The CDR3 sequence is CASSLTAGGTGELFF. CDR3 DNA: TGTGCCAGCAGCTTAACGGCAGGGGGAACCGGGGAGCTGTTTTTT.